The 6 T cell receptor beta chains listed next were all sequenced from one sample in a study of spatial heterogeneity in lung cancer. Time point noted: sample taken at primary tumor resection. From the 5' RACE reads, TCRdb called clonotypes with MiXCR, one entry per CDR3 protein. The sample has some 44,000 distinct CDR3 sequences; roughly an eighth are singletons. Sequencing was performed on PBMCs, taken at surgery. The origin of the receptors is a male donor with early-stage non-small cell lung cancer.

The genes are TRBV7-2 and TRBJ2-5; TRBD2 matches at 8 bases. Germline V gene data show CDR1 as SGHTA and CDR2 as FQGNSA. There are 15 residues in the CDR3. J was trimmed by 1 base and V by 1 base; bases with no gene match: 2. The CDR3 loop is CASSLGGLGQETQYF. For the CDR3, the DNA is TGTGCCAGCAGCTTAGGGGGACTAGGCCAAGAGACCCAGTACTTC. The full variable domain, rest sourced from reference TRBV7-2 and TRBJ2-5, is GAGVSQSPSNKVTEKGKDVELRCDPISGHTALYWYRQSLGQGLEFLIYFQGNSAPDKSGLPSDRFSAERTGGSVSTLTIQRTQQEDSAVYLCASSLGGLGQETQYFGPGTRLLVL.

The chain combines TRBV7-2 with TRBJ2-4, with D possibly matching TRBD1 (5 bases). The CDR3 totals 17 residues. CDR1 SGHTA and CDR2 FQGNSA come from the germline V gene. Trimming stripped 5 bases from V and 0 bases from J, with 17 bases between. CDR3 in amino acids: CASSPRLGALAKNIQYF. In DNA form, the CDR3 reads TGTGCCAGCAGCCCGCGTCTTGGGGCACTAGCCAAAAACATTCAGTACTTC.

This clonotype was seen at least ten times. The chain has TRBV28 and TRBJ2-3, with 7 bases identical to TRBD2. There are 14 residues in the CDR3. Germline V gene lookup returns CDR1 MDHEN and CDR2 SYDVKM. The V gene end was trimmed by 3 bases and the J gene end by 1 base; junction bases not matched to a gene: 1. The CDR3: CASSFLAGTDTQYF. DNA for the CDR3: TGTGCCAGCAGTTTCCTAGCGGGCACAGATACGCAGTATTTT. The full variable domain, its missing parts supplied by reference TRBV28 and TRBJ2-3, is DVKVTQSSRYLVKRTGEKVFLECVQDMDHENMFWYRQDPGLGLRLIYFSYDVKMKEKGDIPEGYSVSREKKERFSLILESASTNQTSMYLCASSFLAGTDTQYFGPGTRLTVL.

CDR3 region: CASLRGGSYEQYF. The DNA for the CDR3 is TGTGCCAGCCTTCGGGGGGGTTCCTACGAGCAGTACTTC. The rearrangement joins TRBV12-3 or TRBV12-4 to TRBJ2-7; 8 nucleotides align to TRBD2. V was clipped by 8 bases and J by 1 base; unmatched bases: 4. The CDR3 consists of 13 residues.

V and J are TRBV2 and TRBJ1-1, with D uncertain. Trimming cost V 10 bases and J 1 base, with 7 bases left between them. This CDR3 is built from 11 residues. The germline gives CDR1 SNHLY, CDR2 FYNNEI. The CDR3 DNA is TGTGCCATCGCTGGGAACACTGAAGCTTTCTTT. It translates to CAIAGNTEAFF.

This sequence joins TRBV6-4 and TRBJ1-2; 12 bases are shared with TRBD1. V gave up 6 bases and J gave up 3 bases; unmatched junction bases: 5. The CDR3 is 15 amino acids. CDR1 and CDR2 from the germline V gene are MRHNA and SNTAGT. This CDR3 is CASRPGQGADYGYTF. CDR3 coding DNA: TGTGCCAGCAGACCGGGACAGGGGGCGGACTATGGCTACACCTTC.